In its sample, the clone carrying this TCR beta chain was seen a few times. Its target is not known. cDNA reverse transcribed from extracted RNA served as the sequencing template. TCRdb's table, derived via immunoSEQ multiplex PCR, lists solely in-frame clones and lacks some. Of about 110,000 clones listed, roughly 64% are singletons. After removal of 1 base from V and 5 bases from J, the junction contained 9 bases not matched to a gene. Germline values: CDR1 SGHKS, CDR2 YYEKEE (reference sequence). The CDR3 consists of 16 residues. These data are taken from a study of CD8+ T cells in alopecia areata. General observations from the study: Higher clonality and more expanded CD8+ clones appeared in lesional than normal scalp. Mice showed clearer TCR sharing than patients did, a gap that was possibly HLA-related.

This clonotype originated in a human donor in good health. The sample taken for sequencing was CD8+ T cells sorted from blood. The chain is built from TRBV5-5 and TRBJ2-7; 10 positions agree with TRBD2. CDR3 DNA: TGTGCCAGCAGCTTGTATGTTAGGACTAGCGGCAACGAGCAGTACTTC. It yields the protein CASSLYVRTSGNEQYF.